This TCR beta chain was profiled in a study of T cells in localized non-small cell lung cancer. This table comes from immunoSEQ multiplex PCR, and its TCRdb copy is limited to in-frame clones, with some not included. The profile covers about 78,000 clones, with just under 85% appearing a single time and over 2.5% taken by the ten largest. Study-wide results and caveats: The study found T cell clonality highest in uninvolved adjacent lung, above tumor. A median of roughly 50 of the top 100 tumor clones appeared in adjacent lung, which was paired and uninvolved.

Losses at the gene ends were 5 bases for V and 9 bases for J; bases not matched to a gene: 12. This CDR3 is built from 15 residues. Germline CDR1 is SGHAT and CDR2 is FQNNGV. The count of this clone is one. Its antigen remains unidentified. The specimen comprised peripheral blood, sampled before any cancer treatment. This receptor was taken from a man aged 40 to 70 with stage I lung adenocarcinoma. The chain links TRBV11-2 to TRBJ2-3; 9 positions match TRBD1. The CDR3 region has the DNA TGTGCCAGCAGCCCCTCCGGGGGACAGGGTCTGACGCAGTATTTT. It yields the protein CASSPSGGQGLTQYF.